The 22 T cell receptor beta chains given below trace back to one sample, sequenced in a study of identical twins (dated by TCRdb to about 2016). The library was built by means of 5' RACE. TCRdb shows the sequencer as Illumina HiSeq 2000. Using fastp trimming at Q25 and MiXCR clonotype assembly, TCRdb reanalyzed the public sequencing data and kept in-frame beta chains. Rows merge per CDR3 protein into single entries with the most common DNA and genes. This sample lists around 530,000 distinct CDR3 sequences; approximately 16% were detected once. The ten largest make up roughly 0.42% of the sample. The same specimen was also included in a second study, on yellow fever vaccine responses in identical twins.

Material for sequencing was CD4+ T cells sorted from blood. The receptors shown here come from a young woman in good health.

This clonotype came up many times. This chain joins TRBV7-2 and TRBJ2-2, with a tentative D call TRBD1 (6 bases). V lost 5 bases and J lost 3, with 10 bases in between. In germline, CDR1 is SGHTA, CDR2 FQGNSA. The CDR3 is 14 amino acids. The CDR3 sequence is CASSKTGHTGELFF. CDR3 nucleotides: TGTGCCAGCAGCAAGACAGGTCACACCGGGGAGCTGTTTTTT.

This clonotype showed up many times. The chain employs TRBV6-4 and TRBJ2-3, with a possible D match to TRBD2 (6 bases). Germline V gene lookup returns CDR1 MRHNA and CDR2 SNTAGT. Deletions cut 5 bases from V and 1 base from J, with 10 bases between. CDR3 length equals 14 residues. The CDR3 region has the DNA TGTGCCAGCAGTCGGGAGCATGGCACAGATACGCAGTATTTT. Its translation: CASSREHGTDTQYF.

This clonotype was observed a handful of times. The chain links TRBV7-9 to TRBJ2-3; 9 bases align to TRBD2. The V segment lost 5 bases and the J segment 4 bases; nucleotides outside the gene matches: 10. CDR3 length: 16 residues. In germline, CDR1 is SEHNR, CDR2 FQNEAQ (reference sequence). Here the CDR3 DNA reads TGTGCCAGCAGCCCCAGTGGACTAGCGAGGGCAGATACGCAGTATTTT. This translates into CASSPSGLARADTQYF. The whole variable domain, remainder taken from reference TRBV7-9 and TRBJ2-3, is DTGVSQNPRHKITKRGQNVTFRCDPISEHNRLYWYRQTLGQGPEFLTYFQNEAQLEKSRLLSDRFSAERPKGSFSTLEIQRTEQGDSAMYLCASSPSGLARADTQYFGPGTRLTVL.

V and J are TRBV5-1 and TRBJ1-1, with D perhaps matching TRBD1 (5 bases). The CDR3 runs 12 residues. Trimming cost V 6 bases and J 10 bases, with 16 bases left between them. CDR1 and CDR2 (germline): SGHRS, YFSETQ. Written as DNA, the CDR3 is TGCGCCAGCATGTCAGAAAGGGGAAGAGCTTTCTTT. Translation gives CASMSERGRAFF.

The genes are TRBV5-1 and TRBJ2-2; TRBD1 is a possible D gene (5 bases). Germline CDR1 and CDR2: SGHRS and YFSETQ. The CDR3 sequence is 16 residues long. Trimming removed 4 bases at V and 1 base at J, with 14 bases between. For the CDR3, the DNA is TGCGCCAGCAGCACCAGGGCGAAACAGAACACCGGGGAGCTGTTTTTT. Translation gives CASSTRAKQNTGELFF. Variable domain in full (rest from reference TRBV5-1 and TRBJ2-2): KAGVTQTPRYLIKTRGQQVTLSCSPISGHRSVSWYQQTPGQGLQFLFEYFSETQRNKGNFPGRFSGRQFSNSRSEMNVSTLELGDSALYLCASSTRAKQNTGELFFGEGSRLTVL.

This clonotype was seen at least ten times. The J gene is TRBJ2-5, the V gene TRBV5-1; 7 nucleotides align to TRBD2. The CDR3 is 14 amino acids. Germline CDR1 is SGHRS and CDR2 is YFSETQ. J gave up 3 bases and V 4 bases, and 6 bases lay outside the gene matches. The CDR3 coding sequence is TGCGCCAGCAGCACCGGGACTAACAAAGAGACCCAGTACTTC. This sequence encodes CASSTGTNKETQYF.

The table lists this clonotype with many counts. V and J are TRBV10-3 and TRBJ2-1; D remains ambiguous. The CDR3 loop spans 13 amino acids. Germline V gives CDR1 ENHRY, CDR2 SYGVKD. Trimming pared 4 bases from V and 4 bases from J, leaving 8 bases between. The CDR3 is CAISVEPYNEQFF. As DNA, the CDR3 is TGTGCCATCAGTGTAGAGCCGTACAATGAGCAGTTCTTC.

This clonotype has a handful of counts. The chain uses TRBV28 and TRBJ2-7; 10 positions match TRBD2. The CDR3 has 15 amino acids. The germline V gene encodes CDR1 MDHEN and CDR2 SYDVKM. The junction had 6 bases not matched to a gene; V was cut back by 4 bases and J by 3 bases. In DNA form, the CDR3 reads TGTGCCAGCAGTTGGGCTAGCGGGAGTCACTACGAGCAGTACTTC. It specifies CASSWASGSHYEQYF.

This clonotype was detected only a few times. The DNA for the CDR3 is TGTGCCACCAGTGCCGGAGGCTCCAGTGAGACCCAGTACTTC. Translating gives CATSAGGSSETQYF. V is TRBV24-1 and J is TRBJ2-5; D might be TRBD2 (5 bases). Trimming took 5 bases from V and 5 from J, leaving 14 bases between them. This CDR3 has 14 residues. CDR1 is KGHDR, CDR2 SFDVKD, per germline.

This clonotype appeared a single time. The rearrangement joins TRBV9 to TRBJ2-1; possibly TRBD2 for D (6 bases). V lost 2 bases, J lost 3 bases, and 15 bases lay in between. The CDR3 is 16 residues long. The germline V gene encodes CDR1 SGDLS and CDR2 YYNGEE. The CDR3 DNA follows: TGTGCCAGCAGCGTCTCCTTTAGCGGAGGCTACAATGAGCAGTTCTTC. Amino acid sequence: CASSVSFSGGYNEQFF.

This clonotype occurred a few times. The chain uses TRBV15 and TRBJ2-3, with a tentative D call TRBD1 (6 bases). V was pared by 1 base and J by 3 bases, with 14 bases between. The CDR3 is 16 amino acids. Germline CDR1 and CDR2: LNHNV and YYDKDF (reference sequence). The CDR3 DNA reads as TGTGCCACCAGCAGAGGACTTGGGGGCGCGACAGATACGCAGTATTTT. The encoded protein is CATSRGLGGATDTQYF.

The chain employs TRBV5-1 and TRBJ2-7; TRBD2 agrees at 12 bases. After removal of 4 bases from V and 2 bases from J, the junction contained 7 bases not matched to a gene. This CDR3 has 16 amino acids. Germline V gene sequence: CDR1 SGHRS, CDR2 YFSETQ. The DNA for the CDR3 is TGCGCCAGCAGCGCCACTCTAGCGGGAGGGACCTACGAGCAGTACTTC. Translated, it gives CASSATLAGGTYEQYF.

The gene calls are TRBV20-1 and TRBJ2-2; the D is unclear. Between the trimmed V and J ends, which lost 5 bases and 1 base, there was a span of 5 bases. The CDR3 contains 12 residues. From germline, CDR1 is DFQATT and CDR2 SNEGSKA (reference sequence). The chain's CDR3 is CSAHQNTGELFF. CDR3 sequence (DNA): TGCAGTGCTCACCAGAACACCGGGGAGCTGTTTTTT.

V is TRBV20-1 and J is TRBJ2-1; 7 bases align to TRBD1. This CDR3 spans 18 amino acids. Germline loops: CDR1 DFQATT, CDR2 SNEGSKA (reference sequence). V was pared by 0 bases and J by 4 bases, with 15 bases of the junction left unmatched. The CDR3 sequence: CSARDLLNWDSQYNEQFF. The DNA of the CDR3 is TGCAGTGCTAGAGATCTATTAAATTGGGACAGCCAATACAATGAGCAGTTCTTC.

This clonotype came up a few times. CDR3 sequence reads: CSVAGTGADTQYF. As DNA, the CDR3 is TGCAGCGTTGCCGGGACAGGGGCAGATACGCAGTATTTT. The V and J genes are TRBV29-1 and TRBJ2-3; 10 bases agree with TRBD1. The J segment lost 4 bases and the V segment lost 4 bases, leaving 2 bases of the junction unmatched. In germline, CDR1 is SQVTM, CDR2 ANQGSEA. The CDR3 covers 13 residues.

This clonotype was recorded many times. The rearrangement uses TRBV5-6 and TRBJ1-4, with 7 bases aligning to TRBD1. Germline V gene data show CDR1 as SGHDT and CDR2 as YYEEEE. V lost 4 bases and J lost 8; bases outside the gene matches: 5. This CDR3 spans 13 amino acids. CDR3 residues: CASSRDSGEKLFF. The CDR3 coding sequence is TGTGCCAGCAGCAGGGACAGTGGAGAAAAACTGTTTTTT.

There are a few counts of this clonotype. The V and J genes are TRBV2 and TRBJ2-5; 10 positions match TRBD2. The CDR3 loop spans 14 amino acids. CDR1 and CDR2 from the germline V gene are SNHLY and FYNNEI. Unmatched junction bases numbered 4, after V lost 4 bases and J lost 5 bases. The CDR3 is CASSGTSGAETQYF. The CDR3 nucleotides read TGTGCCAGCAGTGGTACTAGCGGGGCGGAGACCCAGTACTTC.

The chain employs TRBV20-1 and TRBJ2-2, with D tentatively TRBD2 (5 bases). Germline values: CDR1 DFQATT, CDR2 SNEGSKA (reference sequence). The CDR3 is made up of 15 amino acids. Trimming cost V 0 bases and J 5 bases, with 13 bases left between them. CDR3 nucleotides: TGCAGTGCTAGAGAGGGTTCCCCGGGGACCGGGGAGCTGTTTTTT. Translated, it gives CSAREGSPGTGELFF.

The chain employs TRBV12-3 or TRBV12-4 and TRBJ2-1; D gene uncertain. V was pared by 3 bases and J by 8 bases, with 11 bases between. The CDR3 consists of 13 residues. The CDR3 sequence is CASSFWVMDEQFF. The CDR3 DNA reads TGTGCCAGCAGTTTTTGGGTGATGGATGAGCAGTTCTTC.

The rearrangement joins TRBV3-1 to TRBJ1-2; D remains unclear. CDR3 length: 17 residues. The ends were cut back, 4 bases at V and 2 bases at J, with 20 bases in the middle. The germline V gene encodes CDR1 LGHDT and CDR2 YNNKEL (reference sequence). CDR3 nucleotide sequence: TGTGCCAGCAGCCCCAAATACCTCGGAGCCACCAACTATGGCTACACCTTC. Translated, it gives CASSPKYLGATNYGYTF.

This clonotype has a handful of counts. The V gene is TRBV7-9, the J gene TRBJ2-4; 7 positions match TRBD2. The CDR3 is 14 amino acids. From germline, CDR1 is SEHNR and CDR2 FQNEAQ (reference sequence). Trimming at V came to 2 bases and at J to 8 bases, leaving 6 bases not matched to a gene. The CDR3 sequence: CASSLRASGDIQYF. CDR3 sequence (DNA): TGTGCCAGCAGCTTACGGGCTAGCGGAGACATTCAGTACTTC.

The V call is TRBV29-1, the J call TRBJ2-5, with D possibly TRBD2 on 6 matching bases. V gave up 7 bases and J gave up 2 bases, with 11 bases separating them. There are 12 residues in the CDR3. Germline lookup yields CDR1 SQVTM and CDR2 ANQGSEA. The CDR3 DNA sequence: TGCAGCGGGTCGGGACTTCAAGAGACCCAGTACTTC. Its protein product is CSGSGLQETQYF.